Presented here are 30 T cell receptor beta chains from one specimen sequenced in a study of blood T cell repertoires in COVID-19. Using immunoSEQ multiplex PCR, the repertoire was profiled, and TCRdb retains in-frame clones only, with some absent. Of some 93,000 clones listed, 65% to 90% are singletons. The sequenced sample was peripheral blood. The receptor source for this set is a man aged 60 to 75 with acute or convalescent COVID-19.

The chain is built from TRBV19 and TRBJ1-2; perhaps TRBD1 as D (5 bases). Looked up from germline, CDR1 is LNHDA and CDR2 is SQIVND (reference sequence). The ends were cut back, 6 bases at V and 7 bases at J, with 12 bases in the middle. The CDR3 length is 12 residues. This CDR3 is CASSRDSPGYTF. For the CDR3, the DNA is TGTGCCAGTAGCAGAGACAGCCCTGGCTACACCTTC.

The V call is TRBV2, the J call TRBJ1-4; D gene uncertain. The germline V gene has CDR1 SNHLY and CDR2 FYNNEI. The CDR3 consists of 14 residues. Trimming removed 4 bases at V and 4 bases at J, with 10 bases between. The CDR3 here is CASSVNGYNEKLFF. Written as DNA, the CDR3 is TGTGCCAGCAGTGTAAACGGGTATAATGAAAAACTGTTTTTT.

The chain couples TRBV14 to TRBJ2-7, with unresolved D. The CDR3 covers 18 residues. The V and J ends lost 1 base and 3 bases respectively, with 22 bases between them. Germline CDR1 SGHDN, CDR2 FVKESK. CDR3 protein: CASSQVLSVQYPIYEQYF. The CDR3, as DNA: TGTGCCAGCAGCCAAGTACTAAGCGTACAATACCCTATCTACGAGCAGTACTTC. Variable domain in full (rest from reference TRBV14 and TRBJ2-7): EAGVTQFPSHSVIEKGQTVTLRCDPISGHDNLYWYRRVMGKEIKFLLHFVKESKQDESGMPNNRFLAERTGGTYSTLKVQPAELEDSGVYFCASSQVLSVQYPIYEQYFGPGTRLTVT.

The chain employs TRBV6-5 and TRBJ1-2; perhaps TRBD1 as D (5 bases). There are 13 residues in the CDR3. Between the trimmed V and J ends, which lost 6 bases and 10 bases, there was a span of 18 bases. CDR1 and CDR2 (germline): MNHEY, SVGAGI. Here the CDR3 reads CASSRDSSTVYTF. CDR3 coding DNA: TGTGCCAGCAGCCGGGACTCCTCAACTGTCTACACCTTC.

As DNA, the CDR3 is TGTGCCAGCAGCGGACAGGATGTCGCCGGGGAGCTGTTTTTT. This codes for CASSGQDVAGELFF. The chain employs TRBV2 and TRBJ2-2; 7 positions match TRBD1. This CDR3 has 14 amino acids. Germline V CDR1 and CDR2: SNHLY, FYNNEI. J gave up 6 bases and V 6 bases, and 7 bases lay outside the gene matches.

V is TRBV7-2 and J is TRBJ2-1, with D possibly matching TRBD1 (5 bases). The CDR3 loop spans 15 amino acids. The germline CDR1 and CDR2 sequences are SGHTA and FQGNSA. V lost 3 bases and J 8 bases, leaving 17 bases between the germline ends. The chain's CDR3 is CASSFGAQMQDEQFF. The CDR3 DNA sequence: TGTGCCAGCAGCTTTGGGGCTCAAATGCAGGATGAGCAGTTCTTC.

The gene calls are TRBV21-1 and TRBJ2-7; the listed D gene, TRBD1, was not tested against the DNA. TRBV21-1 is annotated as a pseudogene. The CDR3 spans 13 residues. The CDR3: CASRRTAEYEQYF. In DNA form, the CDR3 reads TGTGCCAGCAGGAGGACAGCCGAGTACGAGCAGTACTTC.

The chain has TRBV6-5 and TRBJ2-1; 8 bases align to TRBD1. This CDR3 comprises 13 residues. Germline CDR1 and CDR2: MNHEY and SVGAGI. The ends lost 4 bases at V and 7 bases at J; junction bases unmatched: 3. The CDR3 protein is CASSFRTGNEQFF. CDR3 nucleotides: TGTGCCAGCAGTTTCCGGACAGGGAATGAGCAGTTCTTC.

The chain couples TRBV3-1 (or the pseudogene TRBV3-2) to TRBJ2-1; no definite D call. The V and J ends lost 0 bases and 10 bases respectively, with 4 bases between them. The CDR3 has 11 amino acids. The V gene's germline CDR1 is LGHDT and CDR2 YNNKEL (reference sequence). CDR3 DNA sequence: TGTGCCAGCAGCCAAGAGAGGGAGCAGTTCTTC. Its translation is CASSQEREQFF.

V gene TRBV2 combines with J gene TRBJ2-5, with 14 bases fitting TRBD2. Germline V gene data show CDR1 as SNHLY and CDR2 as FYNNEI. V trimming: 7 bases; J trimming: 4 bases; junction bases outside the gene matches: 5. The CDR3 is 15 amino acids. CDR3 sequence (DNA): TGTGCCAGCATTCCGGGACTAGCGGGAGCAGAGACCCAGTACTTC. Protein sequence: CASIPGLAGAETQYF.

This clone was seen only once. The chain links TRBV18 to TRBJ2-3, with D possibly TRBD1 on 6 matching bases. Deletions cut 4 bases from V and 7 bases from J, with 18 bases between. The length of the CDR3 is 15 residues. CDR1 and CDR2 (germline): KGHSH, LQKENI. The CDR3: CASSHLERGGNTQYF. The DNA of the CDR3 is TGTGCCAGCTCACACCTGGAAAGAGGGGGAAATACGCAGTATTTT.

CDR3 sequence (DNA): TGTGCCAGCTCACCATTCTCTAGCGGGAGCTTTATAGATACGCAGTATTTT. It specifies CASSPFSSGSFIDTQYF. V and J are TRBV18 and TRBJ2-3; 10 bases are a match to TRBD2. Germline V gene data show CDR1 as KGHSH and CDR2 as LQKENI. This CDR3 comprises 17 residues. Trimming cost V 2 bases and J 5 bases; bases outside gene matches: 10. Supplemented by reference TRBV18 and TRBJ2-3, the full variable domain reads NAGVMQNPRHLVRRRGQEARLRCSPMKGHSHVYWYRQLPEEGLKFMVYLQKENIIDESGMPKERFSAEFPKEGPSILRIQQVVRGDSAAYFCASSPFSSGSFIDTQYFGPGTRLTVL.

This clone occurred a few times. This rearrangement joins TRBV3-1 (or the pseudogene TRBV3-2) to TRBJ2-7, with TRBD2 as a possible D gene (6 bases). The germline V gene encodes CDR1 LGHDT and CDR2 YNNKEL (reference sequence). Between the trimmed V and J ends, which lost 0 bases and 3 bases, there was a span of 12 bases. The CDR3 runs to 15 residues. CDR3 sequence reads: CASSQDPAGSYEQYF. In nucleotides, the CDR3 is TGTGCCAGCAGCCAAGATCCGGCGGGGAGCTACGAGCAGTACTTC.

The V gene is TRBV5-1, the J gene TRBJ2-1, with TRBD1 as a possible D gene (6 bases). Germline CDR1 is SGHRS and CDR2 is YFSETQ. The V end was cut by 0 bases, the J end by 9 bases, with 19 bases between. The CDR3 consists of 16 residues. CDR3 DNA: TGCGCCAGCAGCTTGGAGCAGGGGACGGCGCGAAGTGAGCAGTTCTTC. Its protein is CASSLEQGTARSEQFF.

This rearrangement joins TRBV5-1 to TRBJ2-3; D possibly corresponds to TRBD1 (6 bases). The V gene's germline CDR1 is SGHRS and CDR2 YFSETQ. V was cut by 4 bases and J by 2 bases, with 20 bases left in between. The CDR3 length is 17 residues. The CDR3 bases are TGCGCCAGCAGCAGACGGCCCGGGACAAGCCTCACAGATACGCAGTATTTT. Translated, it gives CASSRRPGTSLTDTQYF.

The CDR3 loop reads CASSYAGTGVQETQYF. The DNA for the CDR3 is TGTGCCAGCAGCTACGCCGGGACAGGGGTACAAGAGACCCAGTACTTC. This chain links TRBV7-8 with TRBJ2-5, with 10 positions matching TRBD1. The CDR3 length is 16 residues. The germline V gene encodes CDR1 SGHVS and CDR2 FQNEAQ. The V segment lost 4 bases and the J segment 2 bases; nucleotides outside the gene matches: 7. The variable domain in full, completed from reference TRBV7-8 and TRBJ2-5, reads GAGVSQSPRYKVAKRGQDVALRCDPISGHVSLFWYQQALGQGPEFLTYFQNEAQLDKSGLPSDRFFAERPEGSVSTLKIQRTQQEDSAVYLCASSYAGTGVQETQYFGPGTRLLVL.

The rearrangement links TRBV7-2 to TRBJ2-1, with 14 bases identical to TRBD2. Germline V CDR1 and CDR2: SGHTA, FQGNSA. The CDR3 sequence is 15 residues long. Trimming cost V 4 bases and J 12 bases; bases outside gene matches: 8. This CDR3 reads CASSSTSGGVQRQFF. The DNA of the CDR3 is TGTGCCAGCAGCTCGACTAGCGGGGGGGTACAAAGGCAGTTCTTC.

The chain carries TRBV6-2 or TRBV6-3 and TRBJ1-1, with D tentatively TRBD1 (5 bases). Germline V gives CDR1 MNHEY, CDR2 SVGEGT. V was cut by 2 bases and J by 8 bases, with 9 bases left in between. The CDR3 length is 12 residues. The CDR3 spells CASSYRAGEAFF. DNA of the CDR3: TGTGCCAGCAGTTACCGGGCAGGGGAAGCTTTCTTT.

V usage is TRBV3-1 (or the pseudogene TRBV3-2) and J usage is TRBJ2-2, with 7 bases identical to TRBD2. The germline gives CDR1 LGHDT, CDR2 YNNKEL (reference sequence). V dropped 4 bases and J dropped 4; count of bases not matched to a gene: 3. This CDR3 comprises 14 residues. CDR3 region: CASSPRGVTGELFF. The DNA of the CDR3 is TGTGCCAGCAGCCCCCGGGGGGTCACCGGGGAGCTGTTTTTT.

This chain links TRBV14 with TRBJ2-2; D perhaps matches TRBD2 (6 bases). CDR1 and CDR2 (germline): SGHDN, FVKESK. CDR3 length equals 15 residues. The V and J ends lost 1 base and 5 bases respectively, with 11 bases between them. The CDR3 DNA sequence: TGTGCCAGCAGCCAAGGGTTAGCGGTGACCGGGGAGCTGTTTTTT. It specifies CASSQGLAVTGELFF.

The V call is TRBV5-4, the J call TRBJ2-4, with D perhaps TRBD1 (6 bases). CDR3 size: 16 residues. CDR1 and CDR2 from the germline V gene are SGHNT and YYREEE (reference sequence). The V gene lost 4 bases and the J gene lost 9 bases, with 23 bases spanning the gap. CDR3 residues: CASSEGVWGPQGIQYF. The CDR3 DNA reads as TGTGCCAGCAGCGAAGGGGTTTGGGGGCCCCAGGGCATTCAGTACTTC.

J is TRBJ2-3 and V is TRBV6-5, with 7 bases fitting TRBD1. The CDR3 spans 16 residues. CDR1 is MNHEY and CDR2 is SVGAGI in the germline V gene. V was pared by 2 bases and J by 0 bases, with 5 bases of the junction left unmatched. CDR3 region: CASSYVLTGSTDTQYF. Written as DNA, the CDR3 is TGTGCCAGCAGTTACGTTTTGACAGGGAGCACAGATACGCAGTATTTT.

V usage is TRBV5-1 and J usage is TRBJ2-3, with TRBD2 identical over 12 bases. The CDR3 is 16 amino acids. In germline, CDR1 is SGHRS, CDR2 YFSETQ. V shed 4 bases and J 2 bases; nucleotides not matched to a gene: 5. CDR3 sequence: CASSHRTSGTTDTQYF. In DNA, the CDR3 is TGCGCCAGCAGCCACCGGACTAGCGGGACCACAGATACGCAGTATTTT. Supplemented by reference TRBV5-1 and TRBJ2-3, the full variable domain reads KAGVTQTPRYLIKTRGQQVTLSCSPISGHRSVSWYQQTPGQGLQFLFEYFSETQRNKGNFPGRFSGRQFSNSRSEMNVSTLELGDSALYLCASSHRTSGTTDTQYFGPGTRLTVL.

This clone was detected only once. The gene calls are TRBV6-5 and TRBJ1-5; 7 bases match TRBD1. The CDR3 length is 15 residues. CDR1 and CDR2 from the germline V gene are MNHEY and SVGAGI. J was trimmed by 4 bases and V by 3 bases; bases with no gene match: 6. In nucleotides, the CDR3 is TGTGCCAGCAGTTATGGGGCAGGGGGAAATCAGCCCCAGCATTTT. Protein product: CASSYGAGGNQPQHF.

A few counts support this clone. The chain links TRBV5-4 to TRBJ1-2, with D hard to call. There are 16 residues in the CDR3. Trimming removed 3 bases from V and 7 bases from J, with 22 bases in between. CDR1 is SGHNT and CDR2 is YYREEE in the germline V gene (reference sequence). Written as DNA, the CDR3 is TGTGCCAGCAGCTCTCACGGCGGGCCTGTCTGGTTTGGCTACACCTTC. Translation gives CASSSHGGPVWFGYTF.

This rearrangement joins TRBV15 to TRBJ2-5; D may be TRBD2 (6 bases). Trimming removed 0 bases at V and 5 bases at J, with 16 bases between. This CDR3 is built from 16 residues. Germline assignment: CDR1 LNHNV and CDR2 YYDKDF (reference sequence). CDR3 residues: CATSRDLNDGGETQYF. DNA for the CDR3: TGTGCCACCAGCAGAGATCTAAATGATGGGGGGGAGACCCAGTACTTC.

The chain employs TRBV7-2 and TRBJ2-5; 9 bases agree with TRBD2. The CDR3 is made up of 17 amino acids. Per the germline V gene, CDR1 is SGHTA and CDR2 is FQGNSA. With V trimmed by 5 bases and J by 4 bases, 14 bases remained unmatched. CDR3 protein: CASSVGAGSGSPETQYF. Written as DNA, the CDR3 is TGTGCCAGCAGCGTAGGGGCGGGTAGCGGGAGTCCAGAGACCCAGTACTTC.

The chain links TRBV9 to TRBJ2-3, with TRBD2 matching over 8 bases. V shed 0 bases and J 4 bases; nucleotides not matched to a gene: 7. This CDR3 comprises 16 residues. Germline values: CDR1 SGDLS, CDR2 YYNGEE. The DNA for the CDR3 is TGTGCCAGCAGCGTAGGAGCTCGGGAGGGCGCAGATACGCAGTATTTT. Translation gives CASSVGAREGADTQYF.

The rearrangement links TRBV6-5 to TRBJ1-1; TRBD1 matches 9 bases. V lost 6 bases to trimming and J lost 4 bases; unmatched junction nucleotides: 6. The CDR3 sequence is 14 residues long. Germline V gene data show CDR1 as MNHEY and CDR2 as SVGAGI. The CDR3 DNA is TGTGCCAGCAGAACCGGGACAGGGAGCACTGAAGCTTTCTTT. It specifies CASRTGTGSTEAFF.

The chain employs TRBV19 and TRBJ1-5; TRBD1 agrees at 8 bases. The ends lost 3 bases at V and 5 bases at J; junction bases unmatched: 9. Germline assignment: CDR1 LNHDA and CDR2 SQIVND (reference sequence). This CDR3 spans 16 amino acids. The CDR3 DNA reads TGTGCCAGTAGTATGGGAGACAGGGGCTGGGATCAGCCCCAGCATTTT. As protein: CASSMGDRGWDQPQHF.